This passage covers 30 T cell receptor beta chains from one sample sequenced in a study of T cell responses to AZD1222 COVID-19 vaccine. Here immunoSEQ multiplex PCR was the method, and the copy in TCRdb shows in-frame clones only, minus some. The sample has about 100,000 clones, about 83% seen once. Specimen: peripheral blood, collected on day 0 of AZD1222 vaccination. These receptor sequences come from an adult in good health.

The chain combines TRBV20-1 with TRBJ2-2; TRBD1 agrees at 10 bases. CDR1 is DFQATT and CDR2 is SNEGSKA in the germline V gene (reference sequence). CDR3 length: 15 amino acids. After removal of 3 bases from V and 6 bases from J, the junction contained 7 bases not matched to a gene. In DNA form, the CDR3 reads TGCAGTGCTAGTTGGGACAGGGGAAGAGCCGGGGAGCTGTTTTTT. Protein sequence: CSASWDRGRAGELFF.

The rearrangement joins TRBV23-1 to TRBJ1-5; tentative D call: TRBD1 (5 bases). TRBV23-1 is reported as an ORF; its role is uncertain. V lost 7 bases and J 3 bases, leaving 13 bases between the germline ends. The CDR3 sequence is 14 residues long. CDR3 DNA: TGCGCCAGCACCCTTCGGACATTCAATCAGCCCCAGCATTTT. Its protein product is CASTLRTFNQPQHF.

The V call is TRBV2, the J call TRBJ2-1, with 8 bases fitting TRBD1. Germline CDR1 and CDR2: SNHLY and FYNNEI. The CDR3 sequence is 15 residues long. After removal of 6 bases from V and 3 bases from J, the junction contained 7 bases not matched to a gene. This CDR3 is CASSSGGQDYNEQFF. CDR3 DNA: TGTGCCAGCAGCTCTGGGGGACAGGACTACAATGAGCAGTTCTTC.

In its sample, this clone was seen once. J is TRBJ1-2 and V is TRBV5-1; D is perhaps TRBD1 (5 bases). Germline CDR1 SGHRS, CDR2 YFSETQ. The CDR3 sequence is 16 residues long. The V end was cut by 1 base, the J end by 4 bases, with 17 bases between. The CDR3 nucleotides are TGCGCCAGCAGCTTGACAGGCGACTCTCCGGTCTATGGCTACACCTTC. Its translation: CASSLTGDSPVYGYTF. The full variable domain, in which reference TRBV5-1 and TRBJ1-2 provide the parts outside the CDR3, is KAGVTQTPRYLIKTRGQQVTLSCSPISGHRSVSWYQQTPGQGLQFLFEYFSETQRNKGNFPGRFSGRQFSNSRSEMNVSTLELGDSALYLCASSLTGDSPVYGYTFGSGTRLTVV.

The chain combines TRBV19 with TRBJ2-7, with a tentative D call TRBD2 (5 bases). This CDR3 comprises 13 residues. The V gene lost 2 bases and the J gene lost 2 bases, with 7 bases spanning the gap. Germline CDR1 LNHDA, CDR2 SQIVND (reference sequence). The CDR3 protein is CASSIKRPYEQYF. The DNA of the CDR3 is TGTGCCAGTAGTATAAAGCGGCCCTACGAGCAGTACTTC.

The chain couples TRBV27 to TRBJ1-2; D is perhaps TRBD1 (6 bases). Trimming shortened V by 6 bases and J by 0 bases, and 11 bases separated the two germline ends. This CDR3 has 14 residues. Germline V lookup: CDR1 MNHEY, CDR2 SMNVEV (reference sequence). The CDR3 loop reads CASRQQGPNYGYTF. The CDR3 DNA reads TGTGCCAGCAGACAACAGGGCCCTAACTATGGCTACACCTTC.

The rearrangement uses TRBV30 and TRBJ2-3; unclear D gene. Between the trimmed V and J ends, which lost 2 bases and 3 bases, there was a span of 6 bases. This CDR3 comprises 12 residues. The V gene's germline CDR1 is GTSNPN and CDR2 SVGIG (reference sequence). The CDR3 protein is CAWSRQTDTQYF. The CDR3 DNA is TGTGCCTGGAGTAGGCAGACAGATACGCAGTATTTT.

This clone is a singleton in its sample. The chain is built from TRBV6-4 and TRBJ1-1, with a weak D call TRBD1 (6 bases). Trimming cost V 4 bases and J 5 bases, with 11 bases left between them. The CDR3 runs 13 residues. CDR1 and CDR2 (germline): MRHNA, SNTAGT. CDR3 sequence reads: CASSVGRGTEAFF. The CDR3 coding sequence is TGTGCCAGCAGTGTAGGCAGGGGTACTGAAGCTTTCTTT.

CDR3 nucleotides: TGCGCCAGCAGCTTGGGAGCTCCTTGGCAGGCAGGGGGCTACACCTTC. Its translation is CASSLGAPWQAGGYTF. The chain is built from TRBV5-1 and TRBJ1-2, with D perhaps TRBD1 (5 bases). Trimming shortened V by 0 bases and J by 8 bases, and 20 bases separated the two germline ends. The CDR3 consists of 16 residues. Germline assignment: CDR1 SGHRS and CDR2 YFSETQ.

This clone was observed a few times. The chain links TRBV19 to TRBJ1-1; D may be TRBD1 (6 bases). The CDR3 is made up of 14 amino acids. From germline, CDR1 is LNHDA and CDR2 SQIVND (reference sequence). Deletions cut 7 bases from V and 6 bases from J, with 18 bases between. CDR3 protein: CASTRGGQGSEAFF. The CDR3 DNA reads TGTGCCAGTACCCGGGGGGGGCAGGGCTCTGAAGCTTTCTTT. Complete variable domain (other parts from reference TRBV19 and TRBJ1-1): DGGITQSPKYLFRKEGQNVTLSCEQNLNHDAMYWYRQDPGQGLRLIYYSQIVNDFQKGDIAEGYSVSREKKESFPLTVTSAQKNPTAFYLCASTRGGQGSEAFFGQGTRLTVV.

This chain joins TRBV5-4 and TRBJ1-1, with D possibly matching TRBD1 (5 bases). The germline V gene has CDR1 SGHNT and CDR2 YYREEE (reference sequence). The germline V and J ends were trimmed by 6 bases and 1 base, with 13 bases remaining between them. This CDR3 is 14 amino acids long. CDR3 in DNA: TGTGCCAGCACCGGACGGACACCGAACACTGAAGCTTTCTTT. Residues: CASTGRTPNTEAFF.

The CDR3 DNA sequence: TGTGCCAGCAGCGGCCTTCCGGGGGGCTCTGGAAACACCATATATTTT. Protein sequence: CASSGLPGGSGNTIYF. V usage is TRBV5-4 and J usage is TRBJ1-3; D might be TRBD1 (5 bases). Germline V gene data show CDR1 as SGHNT and CDR2 as YYREEE (reference sequence). The CDR3 is 16 residues long. V lost 4 bases and J lost 0, with 14 bases in between.

This clone appeared a single time. The chain carries TRBV6-5 and TRBJ1-1; TRBD1 is a possible D gene (5 bases). The ends were cut back, 7 bases at V and 11 bases at J, with 17 bases in the middle. The CDR3 is made up of 12 amino acids. Germline V gives CDR1 MNHEY, CDR2 SVGAGI. For the CDR3, the DNA is TGTGCCAGCACCGAAGGAGGGACGCAGGCTTTCTTT. This gives the protein CASTEGGTQAFF.

This clone occurred a few times. The J gene is TRBJ2-3, the V gene TRBV15; D not resolved. CDR3 length equals 13 residues. CDR1 is LNHNV and CDR2 is YYDKDF in the germline V gene (reference sequence). With 1 base removed from V and 1 base from J, the gap between germline ends came to 3 bases. The CDR3 region is CATSRGGTDTQYF. Here the CDR3 DNA reads TGTGCCACCAGCAGAGGAGGCACAGATACGCAGTATTTT.

Points on this clone: The same CDR3 can be traced to other DNA sequences in this sample. The chain employs TRBV18 and TRBJ1-2, with 8 bases lining up with TRBD1. Germline-derived CDR1 and CDR2 are KGHSH and LQKENI. There are 13 residues in the CDR3. V shed 3 bases and J 3 bases; nucleotides not matched to a gene: 0. The DNA of the CDR3 is TGTGCCAGCTCACCGGACAGGGACTATGGCTACACCTTC. This sequence encodes CASSPDRDYGYTF.

The gene calls are TRBV7-9 and TRBJ1-1; 8 nucleotides match TRBD1. The J segment lost 4 bases and the V segment lost 5 bases, leaving 12 bases of the junction unmatched. Germline V gene data show CDR1 as SEHNR and CDR2 as FQNEAQ (reference sequence). The CDR3 has 16 residues. The chain's CDR3 is CASSLHDRGILTEAFF. The CDR3 DNA reads TGTGCCAGCAGCCTTCATGACAGGGGAATACTCACTGAAGCTTTCTTT.

The rearrangement joins TRBV19 to TRBJ2-2; tentative D call: TRBD1 (6 bases). Germline values: CDR1 LNHDA, CDR2 SQIVND (reference sequence). This CDR3 comprises 17 residues. With 6 bases removed from V and 6 bases from J, the gap between germline ends came to 23 bases. The CDR3 loop is CASSPGGQGLRAGELFF. Written as DNA, the CDR3 is TGTGCCAGTAGCCCGGGTGGGCAGGGGCTCCGGGCCGGGGAGCTGTTTTTT.

The CDR3 protein is CASSLIFTGNEQFF. The CDR3 nucleotides are TGTGCCAGCAGCTTAATTTTTACTGGCAATGAGCAGTTCTTC. This chain uses TRBV7-2 with TRBJ2-1; D remains ambiguous. The V and J ends lost 2 bases and 6 bases respectively, with 11 bases between them. CDR1 SGHTA and CDR2 FQGNSA come from the germline V gene. The CDR3 covers 14 residues.

The chain has TRBV7-2 and TRBJ2-6; D call uncertain. Deletions cut 5 bases from V and 2 bases from J, with 13 bases between. The CDR3 consists of 16 residues. Germline values: CDR1 SGHTA, CDR2 FQGNSA. This chain's CDR3 is CASSAAEYAGANVLTF. The CDR3 DNA reads as TGTGCCAGCAGCGCCGCGGAGTATGCTGGGGCCAACGTCCTGACTTTC.

The genes are TRBV7-9 and TRBJ1-1; TRBD1 is a possible D gene (5 bases). V shed 1 base and J shed 0 bases, with 12 bases lying between them. This CDR3 has 16 residues. Germline values: CDR1 SEHNR, CDR2 FQNEAQ (reference sequence). CDR3 loop: CASSLGPQGLNTEAFF. The DNA of the CDR3 is TGTGCCAGCAGCTTAGGTCCCCAGGGCCTGAACACTGAAGCTTTCTTT.

This clone was seen once. The CDR3 sequence is CASSRLKSYEQYF. CDR3 sequence (DNA): TGTGCCAGCAGTCGCCTTAAAAGCTACGAGCAGTACTTC. The V gene is TRBV13, the J gene TRBJ2-7; no definite D call. The CDR3 covers 13 residues. The ends were cut back, 6 bases at V and 3 bases at J, with 12 bases in the middle. CDR1 and CDR2 from the germline V gene are PRHDT and FYEKMQ (reference sequence).

The chain joins TRBV6-5 to TRBJ2-5; 12 positions agree with TRBD2. Germline V gene sequence: CDR1 MNHEY, CDR2 SVGAGI. The CDR3 totals 14 residues. Trimming cost V 5 bases and J 5 bases; bases outside gene matches: 3. This chain's CDR3 is CASSPLAGGETQYF. The CDR3 DNA reads TGTGCCAGCAGTCCCCTAGCGGGAGGGGAGACCCAGTACTTC.

V and J are TRBV5-1 and TRBJ1-6, with TRBD1 matching over 8 bases. This CDR3 spans 13 amino acids. Trimming removed 7 bases from V and 7 bases from J; junction bases left unmatched: 4. Looked up from germline, CDR1 is SGHRS and CDR2 is YFSETQ. CDR3 DNA: TGCGCCAGCGCCGACAGGGGAAATTCACCCCTCCACTTT. Translation gives CASADRGNSPLHF.

This rearrangement joins TRBV5-1 to TRBJ2-1, with D uncertain. Germline V lookup: CDR1 SGHRS, CDR2 YFSETQ. Trimming stripped 0 bases from V and 10 bases from J, with 14 bases between. The CDR3 has 14 amino acids. CDR3 nucleotides: TGCGCCAGCAGCTTGGCCTCGGGTTCGGTCGAGCAGTTCTTC. Protein: CASSLASGSVEQFF.

The chain has TRBV4-3 and TRBJ1-4; 7 bases fit TRBD1. CDR3 length: 16 residues. Germline V gene sequence: CDR1 LGHNA, CDR2 YSLEER. Trimming at V came to 0 bases and at J to 5 bases, leaving 6 bases not matched to a gene. CDR3 sequence: CASSQDPGTENEKLFF. In nucleotides, the CDR3 is TGCGCCAGCAGCCAAGATCCAGGGACAGAAAATGAAAAACTGTTTTTT.

This clone was observed a single time. The chain couples TRBV29-1 to TRBJ1-1; the match to TRBD1 covers 8 bases. CDR3 length equals 12 residues. Trimming cost V 7 bases and J 3 bases; bases outside gene matches: 4. Germline V lookup: CDR1 SQVTM, CDR2 ANQGSEA. DNA for the CDR3: TGCAGCGGGGACAGGATTGACACTGAAGCTTTCTTT. It codes for CSGDRIDTEAFF.

The chain joins TRBV5-1 to TRBJ1-1, with a tentative D call TRBD1 (5 bases). This CDR3 has 11 residues. Trimming left V 5 bases short and J 7 bases short, with 9 bases between. Germline V lookup: CDR1 SGHRS, CDR2 YFSETQ. CDR3 protein: CASSDRFEAFF. CDR3 sequence (DNA): TGCGCCAGCAGTGACAGATTTGAAGCTTTCTTT.

The V gene is TRBV3-1 (or the pseudogene TRBV3-2), the J gene TRBJ1-1; possibly TRBD1 for D (6 bases). The CDR3 has 15 residues. The ends were cut back, 2 bases at V and 2 bases at J, with 12 bases in the middle. Germline V gene data show CDR1 as LGHDT and CDR2 as YNNKEL (reference sequence). As DNA, the CDR3 is TGTGCCAGCAGCCAAAAGGGGGGAGGAAACACTGAAGCTTTCTTT. Amino acids: CASSQKGGGNTEAFF.

The rearrangement uses TRBV19 and TRBJ2-2; 12 positions match TRBD2. Germline trimming cut 6 bases from V and 5 bases from J; bases unmatched to any gene: 4. CDR1 LNHDA and CDR2 SQIVND come from the germline V gene (reference sequence). The length of the CDR3 is 15 residues. The CDR3: CASRPTSGSTGELFF. For the CDR3, the DNA is TGTGCCAGTAGGCCGACTAGCGGGAGTACCGGGGAGCTGTTTTTT.

The rearrangement joins TRBV5-1 to TRBJ1-1; 8 bases match TRBD1. With V trimmed by 4 bases and J by 6 bases, 11 bases remained unmatched. The CDR3 consists of 15 residues. CDR1 is SGHRS, CDR2 YFSETQ, per germline. This chain's CDR3 is CASSPGDRGIAEAFF. Written as DNA, the CDR3 is TGCGCCAGCAGCCCGGGAGACAGGGGTATCGCTGAAGCTTTCTTT. The full variable domain, with the rest looked up from reference TRBV5-1 and TRBJ1-1, is KAGVTQTPRYLIKTRGQQVTLSCSPISGHRSVSWYQQTPGQGLQFLFEYFSETQRNKGNFPGRFSGRQFSNSRSEMNVSTLELGDSALYLCASSPGDRGIAEAFFGQGTRLTVV.